This T cell receptor (beta chain) was captured in a study of CD4 T cells in relation to SARS-CoV-2 and coronaviruses. Study details: After less than 11 days of antigen culture, PBMC TCR beta CDR3s were sequenced.

Before the COVID-19 pandemic, during about 2010-2018, CD4+ T cells were taken from unexposed donors. After more than eight days of culture, CD4+ T cells were isolated. Sequencing was performed with immunoSEQ multiplex PCR; in TCRdb, only in-frame clones are kept and a portion is missing. The table has roughly 21,000 clones, more than 75% seen once; the top ten hold around 15%. Details on this clone: Antigen unknown.

The trim removed 7 bases at V and 6 bases at J, leaving 11 bases unmatched. CDR1 and CDR2 from the germline V gene are SNHLY and FYNNEI. This CDR3 is built from 16 residues. The TCR comes from a human donor in good health. V usage is TRBV2 and J usage is TRBJ2-2; 10 nucleotides agree with TRBD2. The source material was CD4+ T cells from PBMCs, cultured in vitro. CDR3 loop: CASMGGSGGASGELFF. CDR3 in DNA: TGTGCCAGCATGGGGGGAAGCGGGGGGGCCTCCGGGGAGCTGTTTTTT.